What follows is one TCR beta chain and its context. V was pared by 5 bases and J by 4 bases, with 17 bases between. Germline V CDR1 and CDR2: GTSNPN, SVGIG (reference sequence). The CDR3 runs to 14 residues. The data stem from a study of T cell changes during pregnancy in multiple sclerosis. Some clones are missing from TCRdb's copy, which holds only in-frame ones; the method was immunoSEQ multiplex PCR. The sample lists over 35,000 clones, about 94% occurring once. Specimen: CD8+ T cells from peripheral blood mononuclear cells, collected in the third trimester of pregnancy. The chain employs TRBV30 and TRBJ2-5, with a weak D call TRBD2 (6 bases). This clonotype was sampled from a female donor with multiple sclerosis, enrolled in a pregnancy study. CDR3 residues: CAWGDGAGAETQYF. CDR3 nucleotides: TGTGCCTGGGGGGACGGAGCGGGCGCAGAGACCCAGTACTTC.